The rows below give T cell receptor beta chains drawn from one sample of a study of blood T cell repertoires in COVID-19. The method was immunoSEQ multiplex PCR; TCRdb's version includes in-frame clones alone and lacks a portion of them. In the table there are 250,000 or so clones, 88% of which are singletons. The sequenced sample consisted of peripheral blood. The receptors come from a young woman with acute or convalescent COVID-19. Each CDR3 is given with its conserved first and last residue. The D gene is left open where the match is weak. The listing skips clone size in some rows; elsewhere it reads once, few, many or a size class.

j_call d_call clone_size v_call cdr3_aa cdr3_nt
TRBJ2-1 . . TRBV30 CACSGNNEQFF TGTGCCTGTAGCGGTAACAATGAGCAGTTCTTC
TRBJ2-1 TRBD2 . TRBV18 CASNSGTSEYNEQFF TGTGCCAGCAACTCCGGGACTAGCGAATACAATGAGCAGTTCTTC
TRBJ2-1 . . TRBV7-2 CASSLATGNYNEQFF TGTGCCAGCAGCTTAGCGACGGGTAACTACAATGAGCAGTTCTTC
TRBJ2-1 . . TRBV21-1 CASTLGTPSYNEQFF TGTGCCAGCACGTTAGGGACACCCTCCTACAATGAGCAGTTCTTC
TRBJ2-7 TRBD1 . TRBV6-1 CASSGGQGGEQYF TGTGCCAGCAGTGGTGGACAGGGTGGCGAGCAGTACTTC
TRBJ1-1 . . TRBV5-6 CASSLAAGMDTEAFF TGTGCCAGCAGCTTGGCGGCAGGGATGGACACTGAAGCTTTCTTT
TRBJ2-7 TRBD1 . TRBV11-2 CASSLESGGFGREQYF TGTGCCAGCAGCTTGGAGTCAGGGGGCTTCGGTAGGGAGCAGTACTTC
TRBJ2-5 TRBD1 . TRBV10-3 CAIRQGEETQYF TGTGCCATCAGACAGGGGGAAGAGACCCAGTACTTC
TRBJ2-3 TRBD2 . TRBV30 CAWSEFGMTSGTYTDTQYF TGTGCCTGGAGTGAATTTGGGATGACTAGCGGGACCTACACAGATACGCAGTATTTT
TRBJ1-6 TRBD1 . TRBV27 CASSFTGANSPLHF TGTGCCAGCAGTTTCACAGGGGCGAATTCACCCCTCCACTTT
TRBJ1-1 TRBD1 . TRBV6-5 CASITGTGKNTEAFF TGTGCCAGCATCACCGGGACAGGGAAGAACACTGAAGCTTTCTTT
TRBJ2-5 . . TRBV29-1 CSGHRWLETQYF TGCAGCGGCCACCGGTGGTTAGAGACCCAGTACTTC
TRBJ2-7 . . TRBV14 CASSHVAAYEQYF TGTGCCAGCAGCCATGTGGCAGCCTACGAGCAGTACTTC
TRBJ1-1 . . TRBV10-2 CASSPGTRFYGEAFF TGCGCCAGCAGTCCAGGGACACGATTTTATGGGGAAGCTTTCTTT
TRBJ2-7 TRBD1 . TRBV12-3/TRBV12-4 CASRTLSGQLSF TGTGCCAGCAGGACCCTGTCGGGACAGCTCAGCTTC
TRBJ2-7 . . TRBV27 CASSMTSSYEQYF TGTGCCAGCAGTATGACATCGTCCTACGAGCAGTACTTC
TRBJ2-3 TRBD2 . TRBV11-2 CASSLREGRGNTQYF TGTGCCAGCAGCTTGCGGGAGGGCCGGGGAAATACGCAGTATTTT
TRBJ1-1 . . TRBV29-1 CTGGRGSGTEAFF TGCACCGGGGGTAGAGGGTCTGGCACTGAAGCTTTCTTT
TRBJ2-1 . . TRBV9 CASSVEGASYNEQFF TGTGCCAGCAGCGTAGAAGGGGCCTCCTACAATGAGCAGTTCTTC
TRBJ1-6 . . TRBV11-2 CASSDGARNNSPLHF TGTGCCAGCAGCGACGGAGCACGGAATAATTCACCCCTCCACTTT
TRBJ1-2 TRBD1 . TRBV4-3 CASSQTDRGRSRGYTF TGCGCCAGCAGCCAGACGGACAGGGGGCGAAGTCGTGGCTACACCTTC
TRBJ1-1 . . TRBV21-1 CASSKRGLNTEAFF TGTGCCAGCAGCAAACGAGGGCTGAACACTGAAGCTTTCTTT
TRBJ1-4 . . TRBV21-1 CASSKSRYLKLFF TGTGCCAGCAGCAAATCTCGGTACTTAAAACTGTTTTTT
TRBJ2-3 . . TRBV9 CASSGRGFTDTQYF TGTGCCAGCAGCGGGAGGGGCTTCACAGATACGCAGTATTTT
TRBJ2-7 TRBD1 . TRBV19 CAGRGPPDYEQYF TGTGCGGGCAGGGGGCCTCCCGACTACGAGCAGTACTTC
TRBJ1-6 . . TRBV19 CASRPGNSPLHF TGTGCCAGTAGACCAGGGAATTCACCCCTCCACTTT
TRBJ1-5 . . TRBV25-1 CASSPRGNQPQHF TGTGCCAGCAGTCCCAGGGGCAATCAGCCCCAGCATTTT
TRBJ1-2 . . TRBV6-5 CASSYSMSGRYGYTF TGTGCCAGCAGTTACTCGATGTCAGGGAGGTATGGCTACACCTTC
TRBJ2-1 TRBD2 . TRBV15 CATSTEGRGNYNEQFF TGTGCCACCAGTACCGAGGGGCGGGGGAACTACAATGAGCAGTTCTTC
TRBJ2-6 . . TRBV4-3 CASSHDPHRAGANVLTF TGCGCCAGCAGCCATGACCCGCACAGGGCTGGGGCCAACGTCCTGACTTTC
TRBJ2-1 . . TRBV5-1 CASSLVLDSYNEQFF TGCGCCAGCAGCTTGGTTCTAGACTCCTACAATGAGCAGTTCTTC
TRBJ2-5 . . TRBV7-2 CASSLGFRLRETQYF TGTGCCAGCAGCTTAGGGTTTCGCCTGAGGGAGACCCAGTACTTC
TRBJ2-7 TRBD2 . TRBV13 CASRLRSGGPTEQYF TGTGCCAGCAGACTTAGGTCGGGAGGGCCGACCGAGCAGTACTTC
TRBJ2-7 TRBD2 once TRBV11-2 CASSSQGLADEQYF TGTGCCAGCAGCTCCCAGGGACTAGCGGACGAGCAGTACTTC
TRBJ2-3 TRBD2 . TRBV5-1 CASSPSGTSGSVADTQYF TGCGCCAGCAGCCCCTCGGGGACTAGCGGGAGCGTAGCAGATACGCAGTATTTT
TRBJ1-4 . . TRBV20-1 CSASDHLDEKLFF TGCAGTGCTAGTGATCACCTAGATGAAAAACTGTTTTTT
TRBJ2-7 TRBD2 . TRBV5-1 CASSLVSGSVPEQYF TGCGCCAGCAGTCTTGTTAGCGGGAGCGTTCCCGAGCAGTACTTC
TRBJ1-5 . . TRBV6-1 CASSEVGGGRALPQHF TGTGCCAGCAGTGAAGTGGGGGGGGGACGGGCCCTTCCCCAGCATTTT
TRBJ2-4 TRBD1 . TRBV19 CASSGRTGAAYF TGTGCCAGTAGTGGGAGGACAGGGGCCGCGTACTTC
TRBJ2-7 . . TRBV2 CASNEGTYSYEQYF TGTGCCAGCAACGAAGGGACATACTCCTACGAGCAGTACTTC
TRBJ2-5 TRBD2 few TRBV7-9 CASSKGEPGLFQETQYF TGTGCCAGCAGCAAAGGGGAACCGGGACTATTCCAAGAGACCCAGTACTTC
TRBJ1-2 . . TRBV7-2 CASSLAPRVLDYGYTF TGTGCCAGCAGCTTAGCACCCAGGGTACTTGACTATGGCTACACCTTC
TRBJ2-3 TRBD2 . TRBV4-1 CASSGRDYEPDTQYF TGCGCCAGCAGCGGGCGGGACTATGAACCAGATACGCAGTATTTT